Shown below are 14 T cell receptor beta chains from a single sample sequenced in a study of identical twins. One entry per CDR3 protein, called by TCRdb with MiXCR from the 5' RACE reads. The sample consists of around 690,000 distinct CDR3 sequences, about 20% of them appearing once. These same data were also listed under a study on T cells expressing NK-cell markers.

The sequenced sample was PBMCs. All receptors derive from a woman between 18 and 29 years old in good health.

This clonotype has only a few counts. The rearrangement joins TRBV5-6 to TRBJ2-1; 10 bases line up with TRBD2. The ends lost 0 bases at V and 1 base at J; junction bases unmatched: 4. Germline assignment: CDR1 SGHDT and CDR2 YYEEEE. The CDR3 has 17 residues. CDR3 amino acids: CASSLGIAGGSYNEQFF. In nucleotides, the CDR3 is TGTGCCAGCAGCTTGGGGATAGCGGGGGGATCCTACAATGAGCAGTTCTTC.

The rearrangement uses TRBV6-1 and TRBJ2-5, with 11 bases aligning to TRBD1. The germline V gene has CDR1 MNHNS and CDR2 SASEGT. This CDR3 region has 15 residues. After removal of 5 bases from V and 4 bases from J, the junction contained 6 bases not matched to a gene. For the CDR3, the DNA is TGTGCCAGCAGTAGGGGACAGGGGGGATCAGAGACCCAGTACTTC. It codes for CASSRGQGGSETQYF.

This clonotype was picked up a small number of times. The chain couples TRBV7-2 to TRBJ2-3; no reliable D call. With 5 bases removed from V and 5 bases from J, the gap between germline ends came to 11 bases. Germline loops: CDR1 SGHTA, CDR2 FQGNSA. The CDR3 loop spans 13 amino acids. The CDR3 loop reads CASSLRDLDTQYF. The CDR3 DNA is TGTGCCAGCAGCCTGAGAGATTTAGATACGCAGTATTTT.

This sequence joins TRBV20-1 and TRBJ2-5; TRBD2 agrees at 8 bases. The CDR3 spans 15 residues. Germline CDR1 reads DFQATT; CDR2 reads SNEGSKA (reference sequence). J lost 4 bases, V lost 0 bases, and 7 bases had no gene match. The CDR3 reads CSARDPRLAGETQYF. The CDR3 nucleotides are TGCAGTGCTAGAGATCCCCGCCTAGCGGGAGAGACCCAGTACTTC.

This clonotype was seen many times. This chain connects TRBV19 to TRBJ2-1, with D tentatively TRBD2 (6 bases). Germline V gene sequence: CDR1 LNHDA, CDR2 SQIVND (reference sequence). This CDR3 region has 15 residues. Trimming shortened V by 4 bases and J by 9 bases, and 19 bases separated the two germline ends. This CDR3 is CASSTPWGGLTEQFF. In DNA form, the CDR3 reads TGTGCCAGTAGTACCCCATGGGGAGGCTTAACTGAGCAGTTCTTC.

This clonotype was seen only a few times. The chain couples TRBV7-3 to TRBJ1-1; 8 bases map to TRBD1. The J segment lost 0 bases and the V segment lost 5 bases, leaving 5 bases of the junction unmatched. Germline V gene data show CDR1 as SGHTA and CDR2 as FQGTGA. The CDR3 extends over 15 amino acids. CDR3: CASSPRTGLNTEAFF. For the CDR3, the DNA is TGTGCCAGCAGCCCCAGGACAGGGCTGAACACTGAAGCTTTCTTT. Supplemented by reference TRBV7-3 and TRBJ1-1, the full variable domain reads GAGVSQTPSNKVTEKGKYVELRCDPISGHTALYWYRQSLGQGPEFLIYFQGTGAADDSGLPNDRFFAVRPEGSVSTLKIQRTERGDSAVYLCASSPRTGLNTEAFFGQGTRLTVV.

This CDR3 reads CASSSPSLEGFDEQYF. CDR3 coding DNA: TGTGCCAGCAGCTCCCCGTCTCTGGAGGGGTTCGACGAGCAGTACTTC. The genes are TRBV7-8 and TRBJ2-7; tentative D call: TRBD2 (6 bases). Germline CDR1 SGHVS, CDR2 FQNEAQ. V dropped 4 bases and J dropped 5 bases, with 21 bases sitting between them. The CDR3 loop spans 16 amino acids.

This clonotype has more than one count but fewer than ten. The chain uses TRBV6-5 and TRBJ2-1, with a possible D match to TRBD2 (6 bases). The germline CDR1 and CDR2 sequences are MNHEY and SVGAGI. The CDR3 loop spans 18 amino acids. Between the trimmed V and J ends, which lost 0 bases and 0 bases, there was a span of 15 bases. CDR3: CASSYSNWDSSSYNEQFF. CDR3 DNA: TGTGCCAGCAGTTACTCGAATTGGGACTCGAGCTCCTACAATGAGCAGTTCTTC.

There are a few counts of this clonotype. The rearrangement links TRBV12-3 or TRBV12-4 to TRBJ1-1; D possibly corresponds to TRBD1 (6 bases). V was shortened by 7 bases and J by 0 bases, with 15 bases between the two germline ends. The length of the CDR3 is 15 residues. CDR3 loop: CASTSGTYMNTEAFF. The CDR3 bases are TGTGCCAGCACCTCCGGGACATACATGAACACTGAAGCTTTCTTT.

The rearrangement links TRBV20-1 to TRBJ1-2; D ambiguous. The V and J ends lost 5 bases and 1 base respectively, with 8 bases between them. Germline V gene sequence: CDR1 DFQATT, CDR2 SNEGSKA (reference sequence). This CDR3 is 12 amino acids long. DNA for the CDR3: TGCAGTGCTGCCGGGAGTAACTATGGCTACACCTTC. Protein: CSAAGSNYGYTF.

The V and J genes are TRBV20-1 and TRBJ2-1; TRBD2 aligns across 7 bases. Per the germline V gene, CDR1 is DFQATT and CDR2 is SNEGSKA (reference sequence). V lost 8 bases, J lost 7 bases, and 11 bases stayed unmatched. The CDR3 length is 13 residues. The chain's CDR3 is CSRGGRRRNEQFF. CDR3 in DNA: TGCAGTAGGGGAGGGAGGAGGAGGAATGAGCAGTTCTTC.

The table lists this clonotype with a few counts. V gene TRBV12-3 or TRBV12-4 combines with J gene TRBJ2-1; D perhaps matches TRBD1 (8 bases). The CDR3 is 19 residues long. The V gene lost 3 bases and the J gene lost 8 bases, with 29 bases spanning the gap. CDR3 region: CASSFSPGQGGPHSDEQFF. CDR3 sequence (DNA): TGTGCCAGCAGTTTTAGCCCCGGACAGGGAGGGCCGCATAGCGATGAGCAGTTCTTC.

This rearrangement joins TRBV5-1 to TRBJ1-1; no reliable D call. V was shortened by 0 bases and J by 1 base, with 13 bases between the two germline ends. From germline, CDR1 is SGHRS and CDR2 YFSETQ. The CDR3 has 16 amino acids. CDR3 residues: CASSLETTLQNTEAFF. The CDR3 coding sequence is TGCGCCAGCAGCTTGGAAACGACTCTCCAGAACACTGAAGCTTTCTTT.

This clonotype came up a few times. V and J are TRBV9 and TRBJ2-3, with 9 bases that match TRBD2. Per the germline V gene, CDR1 is SGDLS and CDR2 is YYNGEE. CDR3 size: 15 residues. V was pared by 0 bases and J by 1 base, with 0 bases of the junction left unmatched. Here the CDR3 reads CASSVGTSGTDTQYF. The CDR3 DNA reads as TGTGCCAGCAGCGTAGGGACTAGCGGCACAGATACGCAGTATTTT.